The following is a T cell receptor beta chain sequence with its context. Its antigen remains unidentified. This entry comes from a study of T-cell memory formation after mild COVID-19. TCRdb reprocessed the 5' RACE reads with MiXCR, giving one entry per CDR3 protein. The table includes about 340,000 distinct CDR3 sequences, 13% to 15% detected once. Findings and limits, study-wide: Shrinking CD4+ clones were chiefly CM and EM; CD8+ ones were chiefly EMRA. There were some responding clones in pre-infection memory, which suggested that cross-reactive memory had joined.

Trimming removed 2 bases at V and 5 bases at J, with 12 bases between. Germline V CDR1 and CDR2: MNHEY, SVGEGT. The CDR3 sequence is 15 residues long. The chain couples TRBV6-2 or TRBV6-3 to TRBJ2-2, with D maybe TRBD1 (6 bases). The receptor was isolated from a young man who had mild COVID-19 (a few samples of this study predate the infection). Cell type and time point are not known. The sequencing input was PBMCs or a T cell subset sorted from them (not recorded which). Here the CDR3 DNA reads TGTGCCAGCAGTTACGAAGGAACAGGGACCGGGGAGCTGTTTTTT. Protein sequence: CASSYEGTGTGELFF.